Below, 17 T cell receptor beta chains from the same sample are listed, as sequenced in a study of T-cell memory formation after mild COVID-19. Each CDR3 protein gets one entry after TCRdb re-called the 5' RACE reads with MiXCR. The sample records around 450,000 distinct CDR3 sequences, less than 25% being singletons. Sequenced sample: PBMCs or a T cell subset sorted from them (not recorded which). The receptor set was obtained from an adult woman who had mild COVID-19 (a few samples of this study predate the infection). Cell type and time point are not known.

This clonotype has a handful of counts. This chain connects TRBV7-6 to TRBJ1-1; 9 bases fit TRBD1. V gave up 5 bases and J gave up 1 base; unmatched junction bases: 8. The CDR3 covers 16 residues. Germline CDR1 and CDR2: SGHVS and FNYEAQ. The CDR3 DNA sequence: TGTGCCAGCAGCCTCATACAGGGGGCTTGGAACACTGAAGCTTTCTTT. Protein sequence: CASSLIQGAWNTEAFF. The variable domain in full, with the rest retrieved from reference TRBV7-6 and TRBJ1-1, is GAGVSQSPRYKVTKRGQDVALRCDPISGHVSLYWYRQALGQGPEFLTYFNYEAQQDKSGLPNDRFSAERPEGSISTLTIQRTEQRDSAMYRCASSLIQGAWNTEAFFGQGTRLTVV.

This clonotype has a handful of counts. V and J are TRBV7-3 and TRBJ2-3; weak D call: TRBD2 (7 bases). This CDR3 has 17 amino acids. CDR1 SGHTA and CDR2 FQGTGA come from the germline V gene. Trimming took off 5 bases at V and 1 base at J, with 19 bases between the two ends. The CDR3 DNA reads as TGTGCCAGCAGCCCCTCGAGGGGGGGGTCGGGCACAGATACGCAGTATTTT. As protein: CASSPSRGGSGTDTQYF.

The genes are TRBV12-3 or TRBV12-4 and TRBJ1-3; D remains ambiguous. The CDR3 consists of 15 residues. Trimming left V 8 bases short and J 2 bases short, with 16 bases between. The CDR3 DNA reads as TGTGCCAGCCCTAGGACCTTCCAGCCTGGAAACACCATATATTTT. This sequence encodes CASPRTFQPGNTIYF.

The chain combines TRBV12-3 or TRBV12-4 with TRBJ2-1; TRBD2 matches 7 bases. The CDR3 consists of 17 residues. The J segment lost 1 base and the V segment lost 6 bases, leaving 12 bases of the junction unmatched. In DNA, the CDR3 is TGTGCCAGCAGCCTCAAGCTGAGCGGGGTGTCCTACAATGAGCAGTTCTTC. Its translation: CASSLKLSGVSYNEQFF.

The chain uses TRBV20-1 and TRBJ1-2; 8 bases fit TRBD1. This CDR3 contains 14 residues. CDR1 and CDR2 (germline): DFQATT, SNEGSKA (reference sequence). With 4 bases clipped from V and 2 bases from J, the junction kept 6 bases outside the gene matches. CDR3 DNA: TGCAGTGCTACCCCAGGGACAGGCAACTATGGCTACACCTTC. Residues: CSATPGTGNYGYTF.

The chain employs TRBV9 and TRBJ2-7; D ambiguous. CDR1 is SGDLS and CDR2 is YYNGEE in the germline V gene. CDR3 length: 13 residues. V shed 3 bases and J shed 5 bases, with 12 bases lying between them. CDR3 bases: TGTGCCAGCAGCGCCCGCTCGTCCGACGAGCAGTACTTC. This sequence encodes CASSARSSDEQYF.

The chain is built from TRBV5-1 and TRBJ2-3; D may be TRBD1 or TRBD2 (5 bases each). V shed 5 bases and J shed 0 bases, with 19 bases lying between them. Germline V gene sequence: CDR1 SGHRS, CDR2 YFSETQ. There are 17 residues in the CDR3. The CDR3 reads CASSFGTVVPSTDTQYF. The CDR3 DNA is TGCGCCAGCAGTTTCGGGACGGTGGTACCAAGCACAGATACGCAGTATTTT.

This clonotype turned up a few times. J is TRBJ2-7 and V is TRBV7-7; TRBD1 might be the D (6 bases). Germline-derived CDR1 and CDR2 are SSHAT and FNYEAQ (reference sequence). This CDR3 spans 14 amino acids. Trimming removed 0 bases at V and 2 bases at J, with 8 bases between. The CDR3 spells CASSLADRPYEQYF. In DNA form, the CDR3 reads TGTGCCAGCAGCTTAGCGGACAGACCCTACGAGCAGTACTTC.

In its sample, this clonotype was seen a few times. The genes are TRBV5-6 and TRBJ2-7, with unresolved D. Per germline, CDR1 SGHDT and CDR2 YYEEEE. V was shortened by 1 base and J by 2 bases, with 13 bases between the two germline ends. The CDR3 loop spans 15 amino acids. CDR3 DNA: TGTGCCAGCAGCTTGTCCGGCTTATCACCCTACGAGCAGTACTTC. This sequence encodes CASSLSGLSPYEQYF.

In nucleotides, the CDR3 is TGTGCCAGCAGTTACTCTACTAGCGGGAGGGCCACCACCGGGGAGCTGTTTTTT. As protein: CASSYSTSGRATTGELFF. The V call is TRBV6-5, the J call TRBJ2-2; 13 nucleotides agree with TRBD2. Unmatched junction bases numbered 5, after V lost 0 bases and J lost 4 bases. CDR1 and CDR2 from the germline V gene are MNHEY and SVGAGI. The CDR3 has 18 residues.

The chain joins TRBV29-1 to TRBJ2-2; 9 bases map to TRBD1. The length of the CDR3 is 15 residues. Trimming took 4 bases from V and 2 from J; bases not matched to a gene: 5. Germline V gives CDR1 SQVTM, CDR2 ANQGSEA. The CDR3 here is CSVGRQGENTGELFF. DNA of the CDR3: TGCAGCGTTGGCAGACAGGGGGAAAACACCGGGGAGCTGTTTTTT.

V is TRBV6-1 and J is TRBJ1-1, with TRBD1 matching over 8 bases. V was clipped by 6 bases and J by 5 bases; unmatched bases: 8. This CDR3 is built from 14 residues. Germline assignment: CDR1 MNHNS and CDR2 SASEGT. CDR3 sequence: CASRSTGEGTEAFF. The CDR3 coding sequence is TGTGCCAGCAGATCGACAGGGGAGGGAACTGAAGCTTTCTTT.

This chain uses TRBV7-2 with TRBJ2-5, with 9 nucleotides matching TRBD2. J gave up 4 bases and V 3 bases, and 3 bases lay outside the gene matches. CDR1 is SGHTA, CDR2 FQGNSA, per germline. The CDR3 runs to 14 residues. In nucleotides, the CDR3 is TGTGCCAGCAGCTTCGGGGGACTAGCAGAGACCCAGTACTTC. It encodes CASSFGGLAETQYF.

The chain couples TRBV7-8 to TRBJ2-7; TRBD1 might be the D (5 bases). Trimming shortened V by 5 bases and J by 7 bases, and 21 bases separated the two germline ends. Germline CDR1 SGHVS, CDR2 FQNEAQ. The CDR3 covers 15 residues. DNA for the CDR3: TGTGCCAGCAGCCCCCCCCCAGGGTCCCAGGATGAGCAGTACTTC. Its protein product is CASSPPPGSQDEQYF. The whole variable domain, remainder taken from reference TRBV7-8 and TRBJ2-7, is GAGVSQSPRYKVAKRGQDVALRCDPISGHVSLFWYQQALGQGPEFLTYFQNEAQLDKSGLPSDRFFAERPEGSVSTLKIQRTQQEDSAVYLCASSPPPGSQDEQYFGPGTRLTVT.

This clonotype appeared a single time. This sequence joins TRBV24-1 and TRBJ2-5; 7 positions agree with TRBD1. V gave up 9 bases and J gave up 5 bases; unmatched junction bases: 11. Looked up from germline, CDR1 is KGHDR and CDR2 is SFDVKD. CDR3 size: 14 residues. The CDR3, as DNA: TGTGCCACCTCCCGACAGGGAGATAGGGAGACCCAGTACTTC. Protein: CATSRQGDRETQYF.

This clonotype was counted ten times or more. CDR3 DNA: TGCGCCAGCAGCTTTATCGGGGGGTCTTACAATGAGCAGTTCTTC. This codes for CASSFIGGSYNEQFF. V usage is TRBV5-1 and J usage is TRBJ2-1, with 7 nucleotides matching TRBD2. Trimming took 2 bases from V and 4 from J; bases not matched to a gene: 6. The CDR3 length is 15 residues. CDR1 is SGHRS and CDR2 is YFSETQ in the germline V gene.

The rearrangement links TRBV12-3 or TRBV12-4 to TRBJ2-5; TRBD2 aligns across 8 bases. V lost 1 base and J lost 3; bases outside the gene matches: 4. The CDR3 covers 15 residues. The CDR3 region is CASSLVGRAEETQYF. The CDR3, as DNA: TGTGCCAGCAGTTTAGTCGGGAGGGCCGAAGAGACCCAGTACTTC.